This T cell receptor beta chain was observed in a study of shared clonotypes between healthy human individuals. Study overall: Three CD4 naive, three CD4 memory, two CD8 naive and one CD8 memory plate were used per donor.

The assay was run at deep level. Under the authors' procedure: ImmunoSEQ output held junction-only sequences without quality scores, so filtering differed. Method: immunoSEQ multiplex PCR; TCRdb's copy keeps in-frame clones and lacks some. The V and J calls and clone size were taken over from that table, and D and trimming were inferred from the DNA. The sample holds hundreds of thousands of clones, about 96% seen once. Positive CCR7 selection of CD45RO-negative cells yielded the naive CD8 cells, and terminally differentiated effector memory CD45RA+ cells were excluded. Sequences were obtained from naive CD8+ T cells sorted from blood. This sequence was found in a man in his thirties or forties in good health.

The CDR3 reads CASRSGLVADTQYF. The CDR3, as DNA: TGTGCCAGCAGATCGGGGCTAGTCGCAGATACGCAGTATTTT. The chain recombines TRBV5-5 with TRBJ2-3; D is perhaps TRBD1 or TRBD2 (5 bases each). This CDR3 has 14 residues. In germline, CDR1 is SGHKS, CDR2 YYEKEE (reference sequence). V lost 5 bases and J 4 bases, leaving 14 bases between the germline ends.